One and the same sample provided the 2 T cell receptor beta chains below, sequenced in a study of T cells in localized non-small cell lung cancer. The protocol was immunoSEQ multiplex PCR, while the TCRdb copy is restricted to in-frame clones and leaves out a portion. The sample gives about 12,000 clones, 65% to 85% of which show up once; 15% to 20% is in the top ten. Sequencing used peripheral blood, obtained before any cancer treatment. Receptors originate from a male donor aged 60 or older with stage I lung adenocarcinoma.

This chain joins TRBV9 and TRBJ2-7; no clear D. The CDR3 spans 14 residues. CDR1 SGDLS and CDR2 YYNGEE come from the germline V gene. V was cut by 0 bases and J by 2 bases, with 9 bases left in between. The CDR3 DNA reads TGTGCCAGCAGCGTAGACAGCAATGCCTACGAGCAGTACTTC. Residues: CASSVDSNAYEQYF.

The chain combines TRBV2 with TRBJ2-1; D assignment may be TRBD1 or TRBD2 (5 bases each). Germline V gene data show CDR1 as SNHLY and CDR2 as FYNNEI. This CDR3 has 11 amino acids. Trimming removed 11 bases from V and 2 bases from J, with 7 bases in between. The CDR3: CAGGTYNEQFF. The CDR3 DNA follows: TGTGCCGGGGGAACCTACAATGAGCAGTTCTTC.